The present entry profiles one T cell receptor (beta chain) with its context. The data were obtained in a study of blood T cell repertoires in COVID-19. Across the study: Sources were T cells, B-cell-depleted T cells, or PBMCs; the material itself was cDNA or gDNA.

The length of the CDR3 is 12 residues. Germline V gives CDR1 LGHNA, CDR2 YNFKEQ. V gave up 0 bases and J gave up 13 bases, with 11 bases separating them. In the original analysis: Nucleated cell counts were estimated from reference gene primer amplification. Sequencing was performed with immunoSEQ multiplex PCR; in TCRdb, only in-frame clones are kept and a portion is missing. D and trimming were read from the DNA, whereas the V and J calls and clone size are those reported in that table. The sample records 200,000 to 250,000 clones, about four fifths being singletons. The V call is TRBV4-2, the J call TRBJ2-3, with D maybe TRBD1 (6 bases). The source of this sequence is a woman aged 18 to 35 with acute or convalescent COVID-19. Sequencing was done on a sample of peripheral blood. The CDR3 protein is CASSQDRDRKYF. The CDR3 DNA sequence: TGTGCCAGCAGCCAAGATAGAGACAGGAAGTATTTT.